This record concerns one TCR beta chain sequence. The data are from a study of human T cells and chemical hapten exposure. Study at large: The study enrolled mostly female patients with alopecia areata, totalis or universalis.

This CDR3 region has 17 residues. The germline CDR1 and CDR2 sequences are LGHDT and YNNKEL (reference sequence). Trimming removed 0 bases from V and 4 bases from J, with 16 bases in between. Unique molecular identifiers were affixed to discrete cDNA molecules within the library. Using its own MiXCR run on the RACE reads, TCRdb lists one record per CDR3 protein. The sample lists about 64,000 distinct CDR3 sequences, around 10% occurring once. Regarding time point: patch test 3, about 24 weeks after DPC sensitization. The treatment denotes: therapeutic diphenylcyclopropenone sensitization with weekly scalp DPC.

Sequenced here: whole blood, sampled in connection with sensitization to the hapten diphenylcyclopropenone (DPC). The J gene is TRBJ1-3, the V gene TRBV3-1, with D unclear. The receptor was isolated from a woman in her thirties with alopecia areata. Some clones in this sample may be carry-over from other donors' samples. The CDR3 here is CASSQDPPGLGGNTIYF. The CDR3 DNA reads as TGTGCCAGCAGCCAAGATCCCCCAGGTTTGGGCGGAAACACCATATATTTT.